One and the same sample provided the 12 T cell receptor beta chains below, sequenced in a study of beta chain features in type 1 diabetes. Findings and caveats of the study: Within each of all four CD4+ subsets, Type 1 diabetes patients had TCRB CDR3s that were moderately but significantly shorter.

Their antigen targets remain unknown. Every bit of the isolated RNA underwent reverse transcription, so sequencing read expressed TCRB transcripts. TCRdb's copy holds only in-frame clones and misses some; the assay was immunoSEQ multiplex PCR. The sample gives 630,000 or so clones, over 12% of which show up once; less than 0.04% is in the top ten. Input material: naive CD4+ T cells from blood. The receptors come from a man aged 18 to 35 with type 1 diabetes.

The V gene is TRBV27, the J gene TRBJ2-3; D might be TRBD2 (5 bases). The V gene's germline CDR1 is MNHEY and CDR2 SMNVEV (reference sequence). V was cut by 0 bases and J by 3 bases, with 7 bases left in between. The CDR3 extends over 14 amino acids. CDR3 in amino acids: CASSLSRGTDTQYF. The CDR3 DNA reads TGTGCCAGCAGTTTATCTCGGGGAACAGATACGCAGTATTTT.

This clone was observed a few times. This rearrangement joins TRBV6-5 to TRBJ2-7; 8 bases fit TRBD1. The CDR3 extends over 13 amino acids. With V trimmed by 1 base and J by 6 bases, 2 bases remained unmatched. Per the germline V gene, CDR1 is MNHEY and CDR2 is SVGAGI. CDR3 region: CASSYWTGSEQYF. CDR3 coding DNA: TGTGCCAGCAGTTACTGGACAGGGAGCGAGCAGTACTTC.

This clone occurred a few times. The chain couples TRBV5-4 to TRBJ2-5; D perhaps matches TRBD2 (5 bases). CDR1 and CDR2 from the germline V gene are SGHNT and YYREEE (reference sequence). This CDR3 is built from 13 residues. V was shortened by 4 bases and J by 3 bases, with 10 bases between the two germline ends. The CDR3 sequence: CASSLGMKETQYF. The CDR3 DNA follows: TGTGCCAGCAGCCTCGGGATGAAAGAGACCCAGTACTTC. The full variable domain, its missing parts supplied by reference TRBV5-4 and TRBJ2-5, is ETGVTQSPTHLIKTRGQQVTLRCSSQSGHNTVSWYQQALGQGPQFIFQYYREEENGRGNFPPRFSGLQFPNYSSELNVNALELDDSALYLCASSLGMKETQYFGPGTRLLVL.

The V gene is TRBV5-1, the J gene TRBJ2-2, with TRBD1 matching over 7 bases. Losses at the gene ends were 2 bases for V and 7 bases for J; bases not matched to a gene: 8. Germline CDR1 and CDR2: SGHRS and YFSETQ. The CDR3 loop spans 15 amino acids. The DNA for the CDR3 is TGCGCCAGCAGCTTAAGACAGGGCTCGAACGGGGAGCTGTTTTTT. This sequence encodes CASSLRQGSNGELFF.

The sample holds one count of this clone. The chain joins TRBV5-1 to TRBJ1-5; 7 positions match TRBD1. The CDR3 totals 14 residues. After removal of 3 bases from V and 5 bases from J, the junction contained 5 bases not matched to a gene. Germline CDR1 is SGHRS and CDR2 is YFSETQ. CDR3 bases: TGCGCCAGCAGCTCCCAGGGGGGCGATCAGCCCCAGCATTTT. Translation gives CASSSQGGDQPQHF.

The CDR3 region is CASSTGGTGYTF. The DNA for the CDR3 is TGTGCCAGTTCGACAGGGGGAACTGGCTACACCTTC. The chain uses TRBV28 and TRBJ1-2, with 9 bases that match TRBD1. The CDR3 extends over 12 amino acids. V gave up 9 bases and J gave up 7 bases; unmatched junction bases: 6. The germline V gene has CDR1 MDHEN and CDR2 SYDVKM.

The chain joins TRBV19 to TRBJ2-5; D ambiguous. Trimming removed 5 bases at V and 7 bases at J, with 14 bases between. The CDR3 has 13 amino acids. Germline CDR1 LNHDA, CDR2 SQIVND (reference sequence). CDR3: CASSQDRAGTQYF. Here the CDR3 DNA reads TGTGCCAGTAGTCAAGACCGTGCTGGGACCCAGTACTTC.

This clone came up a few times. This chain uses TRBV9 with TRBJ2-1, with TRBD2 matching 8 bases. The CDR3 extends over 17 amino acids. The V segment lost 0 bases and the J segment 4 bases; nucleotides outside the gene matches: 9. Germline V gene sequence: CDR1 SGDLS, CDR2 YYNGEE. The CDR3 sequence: CASSVGPGLAGYNEQFF. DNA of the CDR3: TGTGCCAGCAGCGTAGGCCCCGGTTTAGCGGGGTACAATGAGCAGTTCTTC. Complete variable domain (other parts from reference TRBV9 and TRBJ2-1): DSGVTQTPKHLITATGQRVTLRCSPRSGDLSVYWYQQSLDQGLQFLIQYYNGEERAKGNILERFSAQQFPDLHSELNLSSLELGDSALYFCASSVGPGLAGYNEQFFGPGTRLTVL.

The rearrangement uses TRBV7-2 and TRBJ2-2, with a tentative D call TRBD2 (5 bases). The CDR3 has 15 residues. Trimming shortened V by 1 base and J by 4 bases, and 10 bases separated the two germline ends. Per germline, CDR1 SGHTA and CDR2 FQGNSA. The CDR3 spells CASSLGGVATGELFF. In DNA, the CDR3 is TGTGCCAGCAGCTTAGGGGGAGTGGCCACCGGGGAGCTGTTTTTT. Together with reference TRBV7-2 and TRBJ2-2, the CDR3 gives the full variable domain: GAGVSQSPSNKVTEKGKDVELRCDPISGHTALYWYRQSLGQGLEFLIYFQGNSAPDKSGLPSDRFSAERTGGSVSTLTIQRTQQEDSAVYLCASSLGGVATGELFFGEGSRLTVL.

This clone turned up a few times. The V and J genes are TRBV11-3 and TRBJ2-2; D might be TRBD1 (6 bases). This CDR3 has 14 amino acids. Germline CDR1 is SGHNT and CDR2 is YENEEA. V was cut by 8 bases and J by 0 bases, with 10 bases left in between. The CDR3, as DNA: TGTGCCAGCTCACGGACAGCGAACACCGGGGAGCTGTTTTTT. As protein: CASSRTANTGELFF.

CDR3 in DNA: TGCGCCAGCAGCTCCCGAGGGGCAGGGAACTATGGCTACACCTTC. It codes for CASSSRGAGNYGYTF. The gene calls are TRBV5-1 and TRBJ1-2; D is perhaps TRBD1 (5 bases). Germline values: CDR1 SGHRS, CDR2 YFSETQ. V was trimmed by 3 bases and J by 2 bases, leaving 14 bases between them. CDR3 length: 15 amino acids. The whole variable domain, remainder taken from reference TRBV5-1 and TRBJ1-2, is KAGVTQTPRYLIKTRGQQVTLSCSPISGHRSVSWYQQTPGQGLQFLFEYFSETQRNKGNFPGRFSGRQFSNSRSEMNVSTLELGDSALYLCASSSRGAGNYGYTFGSGTRLTVV.

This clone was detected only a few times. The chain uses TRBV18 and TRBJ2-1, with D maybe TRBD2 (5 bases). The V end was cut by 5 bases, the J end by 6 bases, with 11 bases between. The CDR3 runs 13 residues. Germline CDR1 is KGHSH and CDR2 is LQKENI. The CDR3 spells CASSITGLNEQFF. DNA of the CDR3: TGTGCCAGCTCAATCACCGGACTCAATGAGCAGTTCTTC. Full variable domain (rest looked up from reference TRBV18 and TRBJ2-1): NAGVMQNPRHLVRRRGQEARLRCSPMKGHSHVYWYRQLPEEGLKFMVYLQKENIIDESGMPKERFSAEFPKEGPSILRIQQVVRGDSAAYFCASSITGLNEQFFGPGTRLTVL.